One and the same sample provided the 28 T cell receptor beta chains below, sequenced in a study of technical replicates of blood from several donors. Sequencing used immunoSEQ multiplex PCR; TCRdb keeps in-frame clones, though not all of them. The sample has around 80,000 clones, around nine tenths seen once. The sequenced sample consisted of T cells isolated from PBMCs. The receptor source for this set is a human donor in good health.

The genes are TRBV14 and TRBJ1-2; D is undetermined. CDR3 length: 14 amino acids. Trimming left V 0 bases short and J 4 bases short, with 9 bases between. CDR1 is SGHDN, CDR2 FVKESK, per germline. CDR3 region: CASSQDYAGYGYTF. The CDR3 DNA follows: TGTGCCAGCAGCCAAGATTACGCAGGCTATGGCTACACCTTC. The whole variable domain, filled in from reference TRBV14 and TRBJ1-2, reads EAGVTQFPSHSVIEKGQTVTLRCDPISGHDNLYWYRRVMGKEIKFLLHFVKESKQDESGMPNNRFLAERTGGTYSTLKVQPAELEDSGVYFCASSQDYAGYGYTFGSGTRLTVV.

The chain is built from TRBV11-2 and TRBJ2-7; 8 bases fit TRBD2. Germline V gene sequence: CDR1 SGHAT, CDR2 FQNNGV. The CDR3 covers 16 residues. Germline trimming cut 2 bases from V and 6 bases from J; bases unmatched to any gene: 12. The CDR3 DNA sequence: TGTGCCAGCAGCTTACCCAGGACTAGCTATGTTGCCGAGCAGTACTTC. Protein product: CASSLPRTSYVAEQYF.

This rearrangement joins TRBV4-1 to TRBJ2-7; D is perhaps TRBD2 (5 bases). Germline assignment: CDR1 MGHRA and CDR2 YSYEKL. V was shortened by 4 bases and J by 2 bases, with 15 bases between the two germline ends. The length of the CDR3 is 15 residues. CDR3 DNA sequence: TGCGCCAGCAGCCCAACTTTAGGGAGTCCCTACGAGCAGTACTTC. Its protein is CASSPTLGSPYEQYF.

The chain carries TRBV28 and TRBJ2-7; D may be TRBD2 (7 bases). Per germline, CDR1 MDHEN and CDR2 SYDVKM. This CDR3 is 19 amino acids long. With 5 bases removed from V and 4 bases from J, the gap between germline ends came to 30 bases. This CDR3 is CASSQGGAGRLLSWYEQYF. CDR3 in DNA: TGTGCCAGCAGTCAAGGGGGGGCAGGGCGTTTGTTATCTTGGTACGAGCAGTACTTC.

The V gene is TRBV29-1, the J gene TRBJ2-2, with 7 bases fitting TRBD1. The germline V gene encodes CDR1 SQVTM and CDR2 ANQGSEA. The CDR3 runs to 13 residues. With 7 bases clipped from V and 2 bases from J, the junction kept 4 bases outside the gene matches. Here the CDR3 reads CSGGQLNTGELFF. In nucleotides, the CDR3 is TGCAGCGGGGGACAGTTAAACACCGGGGAGCTGTTTTTT.

V is TRBV5-1 and J is TRBJ2-6, with a possible D match to TRBD2 (5 bases). CDR1 is SGHRS and CDR2 is YFSETQ in the germline V gene. This CDR3 contains 16 residues. The V gene lost 2 bases and the J gene lost 0 bases, with 9 bases spanning the gap. The CDR3 spells CASSFPRDSGANVLTF. For the CDR3, the DNA is TGCGCCAGCAGCTTTCCCCGGGACTCTGGGGCCAACGTCCTGACTTTC.

CDR3: CASSAALVSAEQFF. In DNA, the CDR3 is TGTGCCAGCAGTGCCGCACTAGTATCGGCCGAGCAGTTCTTC. The chain carries TRBV6-5 and TRBJ2-1; the D gene is possibly TRBD2 (5 bases). The CDR3 is 14 amino acids. V lost 5 bases, J lost 10 bases, and 18 bases lay in between. Germline V gives CDR1 MNHEY, CDR2 SVGAGI.

The V and J genes are TRBV9 and TRBJ2-7; 8 bases line up with TRBD2. The germline gives CDR1 SGDLS, CDR2 YYNGEE. The CDR3 consists of 15 residues. J gave up 2 bases and V 4 bases, and 8 bases lay outside the gene matches. This CDR3 is CASSPQAGVPYEQYF. The CDR3 DNA is TGTGCCAGCAGCCCACAAGCGGGAGTACCCTACGAGCAGTACTTC.

V gene TRBV5-1 combines with J gene TRBJ2-7; tentative D call: TRBD1 (5 bases). Trimming pared 3 bases from V and 8 bases from J, leaving 18 bases between. The CDR3 runs 14 residues. Germline CDR1 is SGHRS and CDR2 is YFSETQ. This CDR3 reads CASSSLDRGGKQYF. DNA of the CDR3: TGCGCCAGCAGCTCCCTTGATAGGGGTGGCAAGCAGTACTTC.

The chain recombines TRBV6-5 with TRBJ1-1, with D unresolved. V was shortened by 6 bases and J by 0 bases, with 8 bases between the two germline ends. Germline CDR1 MNHEY, CDR2 SVGAGI. This CDR3 comprises 13 residues. The chain's CDR3 is CASRQLMNTEAFF. In nucleotides, the CDR3 is TGTGCCAGCAGACAGCTAATGAACACTGAAGCTTTCTTT.

The J gene is TRBJ1-1, the V gene TRBV5-6; D unresolved. CDR1 and CDR2 from the germline V gene are SGHDT and YYEEEE. Deletions cut 2 bases from V and 8 bases from J, with 10 bases between. The CDR3 is 12 residues long. The CDR3 loop is CASSFYSAEAFF. In nucleotides, the CDR3 is TGTGCCAGCAGCTTTTATAGCGCGGAAGCTTTCTTT.

This sequence joins TRBV12-5 and TRBJ1-5; possibly TRBD1 for D (6 bases). V was trimmed by 5 bases and J by 7 bases, leaving 27 bases between them. CDR1 and CDR2 from the germline V gene are LGHNT and FRNRAP. This CDR3 region has 18 residues. The chain's CDR3 is CASGPGWGAGVLRQPQHF. The CDR3 DNA reads TGTGCTAGTGGTCCCGGTTGGGGGGCGGGAGTCTTAAGGCAGCCCCAGCATTTT.

The chain employs TRBV7-9 and TRBJ2-1; TRBD2 aligns across 7 bases. From germline, CDR1 is SEHNR and CDR2 FQNEAQ (reference sequence). The CDR3 sequence is 16 residues long. V was clipped by 3 bases and J by 7 bases; unmatched bases: 12. For the CDR3, the DNA is TGTGCCAGCAGCTTCTCGTTGGGGGAGGGCAGGAATGAGCAGTTCTTC. Residues: CASSFSLGEGRNEQFF.

CDR3 sequence reads: CASSLLQGAITAFF. The CDR3 DNA sequence: TGTGCCAGCAGTTTATTGCAGGGGGCTATTACAGCTTTCTTT. The rearrangement uses TRBV27 and TRBJ1-1; 8 bases align to TRBD1. After removal of 1 base from V and 10 bases from J, the junction contained 8 bases not matched to a gene. From germline, CDR1 is MNHEY and CDR2 SMNVEV (reference sequence). The length of the CDR3 is 14 residues.

This chain uses TRBV30 with TRBJ2-3; TRBD2 agrees at 12 bases. V gave up 2 bases and J gave up 14 bases; unmatched junction bases: 14. Germline V gene sequence: CDR1 GTSNPN, CDR2 SVGIG (reference sequence). The CDR3 extends over 15 amino acids. CDR3 sequence reads: CAWSKKGLAGGRGYF. CDR3 nucleotides: TGTGCCTGGAGTAAAAAAGGGCTAGCGGGGGGGCGGGGGTATTTT. The full variable domain, its missing parts supplied by reference TRBV30 and TRBJ2-3, is SQTIHQWPATLVQPVGSPLSLECTVEGTSNPNLYWYRQAAGRGLQLLFYSVGIGQISSEVPQNLSASRPQDRQFILSSKKLLLSDSGFYLCAWSKKGLAGGRGYFGPGTRLTVL.

V is TRBV5-6 and J is TRBJ1-4, with D perhaps TRBD1 (6 bases). The V gene's germline CDR1 is SGHDT and CDR2 YYEEEE. Trimming cost V 2 bases and J 6 bases, with 17 bases left between them. The CDR3 length is 16 residues. The CDR3 region has the DNA TGTGCCAGCAGCTTCGGTATCGGGACAAGCGATGAAAAACTGTTTTTT. Translation: CASSFGIGTSDEKLFF.

This chain joins TRBV7-2 and TRBJ2-7, with 7 bases that match TRBD2. Per germline, CDR1 SGHTA and CDR2 FQGNSA. Unmatched junction bases numbered 18, after V lost 3 bases and J lost 1 base. The CDR3 totals 19 residues. CDR3 protein: CASSFPAAGPRAKSYEQYF. CDR3 DNA sequence: TGTGCCAGCAGCTTCCCGGCAGCGGGACCTAGAGCAAAATCCTACGAGCAGTACTTC. Together with reference TRBV7-2 and TRBJ2-7, the CDR3 gives the full variable domain: GAGVSQSPSNKVTEKGKDVELRCDPISGHTALYWYRQSLGQGLEFLIYFQGNSAPDKSGLPSDRFSAERTGGSVSTLTIQRTQQEDSAVYLCASSFPAAGPRAKSYEQYFGPGTRLTVT.

Of note for this clone: Compared with germline, one end of the junction differs, possibly owing to a read error. The genes are TRBV7-9 and TRBJ2-3, with 10 bases matching TRBD2. Germline-derived CDR1 and CDR2 are SEHNR and FQNEAQ (reference sequence). The CDR3 covers 11 residues. The CDR3 reads CASSPERGGHF. In nucleotides, the CDR3 is TGTGCCAGCAGCCCCGAGCGGGGGGGACATTTT.

The chain combines TRBV7-8 with TRBJ1-3; no clear D gene. From germline, CDR1 is SGHVS and CDR2 FQNEAQ. Trimming took off 2 bases at V and 1 base at J, with 18 bases between the two ends. The CDR3 runs 18 residues. The CDR3 spells CASSLFVGQANSGNTIYF. The DNA of the CDR3 is TGTGCCAGCAGCTTATTTGTTGGGCAGGCTAATTCTGGAAACACCATATATTTT.

The chain joins TRBV5-5 to TRBJ2-5; tentatively, D is TRBD1 (6 bases). CDR3 length: 13 amino acids. Germline-derived CDR1 and CDR2 are SGHKS and YYEKEE (reference sequence). Trimming cost V 5 bases and J 5 bases, with 13 bases left between them. CDR3 nucleotides: TGTGCCAGCAGACCAGGGGATACGGAGACCCAGTACTTC. Its translation is CASRPGDTETQYF.

The chain uses TRBV18 and TRBJ1-1; the D is unclear. CDR3 length equals 16 residues. Germline V gene lookup returns CDR1 KGHSH and CDR2 LQKENI. The germline V and J ends were trimmed by 3 bases and 1 base, with 15 bases remaining between them. CDR3 sequence (DNA): TGTGCCAGCTCACCCTACGAAGGGAGGGCGAACACTGAAGCTTTCTTT. Translated: CASSPYEGRANTEAFF.

The rearrangement joins TRBV27 to TRBJ2-2; 15 bases fit TRBD2. The CDR3 is 18 residues long. V shed 3 bases and J 0 bases; nucleotides not matched to a gene: 2. Germline lookup yields CDR1 MNHEY and CDR2 SMNVEV (reference sequence). CDR3 region: CASSFGLAGGPNTGELFF. The CDR3 DNA reads as TGTGCCAGCAGTTTTGGACTAGCGGGAGGGCCGAACACCGGGGAGCTGTTTTTT.

The chain employs TRBV15 and TRBJ2-1, with TRBD2 matching 7 bases. The CDR3 runs to 16 residues. Germline V gives CDR1 LNHNV, CDR2 YYDKDF (reference sequence). Trimming removed 3 bases from V and 4 bases from J; junction bases left unmatched: 9. The CDR3 region is CATSSASGPLYNEQFF. The CDR3 DNA sequence: TGTGCCACCAGCAGCGCTAGCGGCCCCTTGTACAATGAGCAGTTCTTC.

The rearrangement uses TRBV9 and TRBJ2-2; possible D gene TRBD2, 6 bases. CDR3 length equals 17 residues. CDR1 is SGDLS, CDR2 YYNGEE, per germline. Between the trimmed V and J ends, which lost 3 bases and 3 bases, there was a span of 18 bases. For the CDR3, the DNA is TGTGCCAGCAGCGCCCAGATAGGGAGGTTGGACACCGGGGAGCTGTTTTTT. Protein: CASSAQIGRLDTGELFF.

This clone was seen once. The gene calls are TRBV5-4 and TRBJ1-1, with D uncertain. The V gene's germline CDR1 is SGHNT and CDR2 YYREEE (reference sequence). The CDR3 is 14 amino acids. Trimming stripped 5 bases from V and 2 bases from J, with 13 bases between. The CDR3 region is CASSPGGFNTEAFF. Here the CDR3 DNA reads TGTGCCAGCAGTCCGGGAGGGTTCAACACTGAAGCTTTCTTT.

The chain links TRBV9 to TRBJ2-6, with TRBD1 matching 9 bases. V dropped 0 bases and J dropped 2; count of bases not matched to a gene: 6. The length of the CDR3 is 18 residues. Germline CDR1 SGDLS, CDR2 YYNGEE. The CDR3 sequence is CASSVVRDRAPGANVLTF. The CDR3 nucleotides are TGTGCCAGCAGCGTAGTCCGGGACAGGGCTCCTGGGGCCAACGTCCTGACTTTC.

The rearrangement uses TRBV4-1 and TRBJ2-7; weak D call: TRBD1 (5 bases). In germline, CDR1 is MGHRA, CDR2 YSYEKL. CDR3 length: 13 amino acids. Deletions cut 6 bases from V and 3 bases from J, with 12 bases between. In nucleotides, the CDR3 is TGCGCCAGCAGAGGGGAAACGATCTACGAGCAGTACTTC. Protein sequence: CASRGETIYEQYF.

The chain recombines TRBV5-1 with TRBJ2-7; TRBD1 aligns across 10 bases. V dropped 0 bases and J dropped 5; count of bases not matched to a gene: 2. The CDR3 is 14 amino acids. Germline CDR1 SGHRS, CDR2 YFSETQ. The CDR3 protein is CASSLGQGADEQYF. CDR3 nucleotide sequence: TGCGCCAGCAGCTTGGGACAGGGGGCAGACGAGCAGTACTTC.